This T cell receptor (beta chain) was recorded in a study of graft-versus-host responses after intestinal transplantation. In the study overall: Recipients underwent multivisceral, liver-intestinal, or isolated intestinal transplants.

TCRdb's copy holds only in-frame clones and misses some; the assay was immunoSEQ multiplex PCR. The table has 100,000 or so clones, 91% seen once; the top ten hold approximately 0.18%. About this clone itself: What it recognizes is unknown.

The CDR3 covers 15 residues. Trimming left V 6 bases short and J 2 bases short, with 14 bases between. CDR1 is SNHLY and CDR2 is FYNNEI in the germline V gene. This TCR was recovered from a human donor who was the organ donor for an intestinal transplant. The chain uses TRBV2 and TRBJ2-1; D perhaps matches TRBD1 (6 bases). The source material was unstimulated CD4+ T cells sorted from spleen or lymph node cells, sampled before transplant. The chain's CDR3 is CASRSGVLPYNEQFF. Written as DNA, the CDR3 is TGTGCCAGCAGATCAGGGGTCCTCCCCTACAATGAGCAGTTCTTC.